Listed here are 13 T cell receptor beta chains from one sample, sequenced in a study of tumor-infiltrating lymphocytes in oesophageal squamous cell carcinoma. TCRdb reprocessed the PCR reads with MiXCR, giving one entry per CDR3 protein. Found here are about 12,000 distinct CDR3 sequences, 55% to 70% of them singletons; the top ten hold 32%. Sequencing was done on a sample of esophageal tumor tissue. These TCRs come from a female donor with esophageal squamous cell carcinoma.

This clonotype was detected ten times or more. V and J are TRBV15 and TRBJ2-2; a possible D gene is TRBD2 (6 bases). The CDR3 spans 17 residues. Per germline, CDR1 LNHNV and CDR2 YYDKDF (reference sequence). V lost 6 bases to trimming and J lost 7 bases, with 24 bases between them. CDR3 region: CATRTSTGGRRVGELFF. The CDR3 coding sequence is TGTGCCACCAGGACCTCCACCGGAGGGAGGAGGGTCGGGGAGCTGTTTTTT.

This clonotype has a handful of counts. The chain combines TRBV7-3 with TRBJ2-1; 7 nucleotides agree with TRBD2. Trimming took 5 bases from V and 6 from J; bases not matched to a gene: 7. The CDR3 is 14 amino acids. The germline V gene has CDR1 SGHTA and CDR2 FQGTGA. DNA for the CDR3: TGTGCCAGCAGCATTACCGGCGGGAGCAATGAGCAGTTCTTC. Translated, it gives CASSITGGSNEQFF.

The chain carries TRBV12-3 or TRBV12-4 and TRBJ2-3, with no clear D. The V end was cut by 5 bases, the J end by 6 bases, with 9 bases between. This CDR3 contains 12 residues. The CDR3 nucleotides read TGTGCCAGCAGTCAGGCAAGGGATACGCAGTATTTT. It encodes CASSQARDTQYF.

This clonotype was counted between two and nine times. The J gene is TRBJ2-3, the V gene TRBV7-2; TRBD1 or TRBD2 may be the D gene (5 bases each). The CDR3 spans 17 residues. Germline V CDR1 and CDR2: SGHTA, FQGNSA. With 1 base removed from V and 3 bases from J, the gap between germline ends came to 17 bases. The CDR3 sequence is CASSLVYPGPVTDTQYF. In nucleotides, the CDR3 is TGTGCCAGCAGCTTAGTTTACCCGGGACCCGTGACAGATACGCAGTATTTT.

This clonotype was detected once. V is TRBV7-6 and J is TRBJ2-3, with TRBD1 as a possible D gene (5 bases). The CDR3 contains 14 residues. Germline lookup yields CDR1 SGHVS and CDR2 FNYEAQ. V lost 3 bases and J lost 3, with 10 bases in between. The CDR3 DNA reads as TGTGCCAGCAGCTTCGGGCAGGGAACAGATACGCAGTATTTT. Its translation: CASSFGQGTDTQYF.

V is TRBV7-6 and J is TRBJ2-5; 14 bases are shared with TRBD2. The V and J ends lost 3 bases and 1 base, in that order; junction bases with no gene match: 4. The germline gives CDR1 SGHVS, CDR2 FNYEAQ. The CDR3 is made up of 17 amino acids. The CDR3 loop is CASSFRGTSGSQETQYF. The CDR3 DNA reads TGTGCCAGCAGCTTTAGGGGGACTAGCGGGAGCCAAGAGACCCAGTACTTC.

By sample share, this clonotype is medium-sized. This chain connects TRBV11-2 to TRBJ1-1; unclear D gene. The CDR3 extends over 13 amino acids. Germline values: CDR1 SGHAT, CDR2 FQNNGV. V lost 4 bases to trimming and J lost 1 base, with 7 bases between them. CDR3: CASSYERNTEAFF. The CDR3 bases are TGTGCCAGCAGCTACGAGAGGAACACTGAAGCTTTCTTT.

Regarding this clonotype: A much larger clone lies a single base off, so this may be a read error. This chain joins TRBV6-1 and TRBJ2-1; no firm D call. The J call is uncertain, as TRBJ2-7 better fits the DNA end. The CDR3 runs to 14 residues. Germline CDR1 MNHNS, CDR2 SASEGT. CDR3 region: CASSPLVSYNEQYF. The CDR3 bases are TGTGCCAGCAGTCCACTGGTCTCCTACAATGAGCAGTACTTC.

The chain links TRBV7-2 to TRBJ2-2; weak D call: TRBD1 (6 bases). Between the trimmed V and J ends, which lost 3 bases and 3 bases, there was a span of 8 bases. The CDR3 sequence is 14 residues long. Germline CDR1 and CDR2: SGHTA and FQGNSA. For the CDR3, the DNA is TGTGCCAGCAGCTTCGGACAGCACACCGGGGAGCTGTTTTTT. As protein: CASSFGQHTGELFF.

This rearrangement joins TRBV6-6 to TRBJ2-6, with D tentatively TRBD2 (5 bases). The CDR3 spans 17 residues. Germline V gives CDR1 MNHNY, CDR2 SVGAGI (reference sequence). The V and J ends lost 6 bases and 5 bases respectively, with 20 bases between them. CDR3 DNA sequence: TGTGCCAGCAGCCCTCGGGCCCCTAGCTCCTGGGCCAACGTCCTGACTTTC. This translates into CASSPRAPSSWANVLTF.

This clonotype has only one observation. CDR3 region: CASSRGVNTEAFF. CDR3 nucleotide sequence: TGTGCCAGCAGTAGAGGGGTGAACACTGAAGCTTTCTTT. The chain couples TRBV6-1 to TRBJ1-1; possibly TRBD1 for D (5 bases). This CDR3 has 13 residues. Germline V gene sequence: CDR1 MNHNS, CDR2 SASEGT. V was cut by 5 bases and J by 0 bases, with 7 bases left in between.

The genes are TRBV6-1 and TRBJ2-1, with unresolved D. The CDR3 is made up of 13 amino acids. Trimming cost V 2 bases and J 8 bases, with 10 bases left between them. Germline V gene data show CDR1 as MNHNS and CDR2 as SASEGT. Here the CDR3 reads CASSEQIKDEQFF. CDR3 nucleotides: TGTGCCAGCAGTGAACAAATCAAAGATGAGCAGTTCTTC.

The chain carries TRBV6-4 and TRBJ2-3; unclear D gene. This CDR3 contains 14 residues. The V end lost 6 bases, the J end lost 0 bases, and 10 bases lay between the germline ends. The germline V gene has CDR1 MRHNA and CDR2 SNTAGT. Here the CDR3 reads CASSRDTSTDTQYF. DNA for the CDR3: TGTGCCAGCAGCAGAGATACTAGCACAGATACGCAGTATTTT.